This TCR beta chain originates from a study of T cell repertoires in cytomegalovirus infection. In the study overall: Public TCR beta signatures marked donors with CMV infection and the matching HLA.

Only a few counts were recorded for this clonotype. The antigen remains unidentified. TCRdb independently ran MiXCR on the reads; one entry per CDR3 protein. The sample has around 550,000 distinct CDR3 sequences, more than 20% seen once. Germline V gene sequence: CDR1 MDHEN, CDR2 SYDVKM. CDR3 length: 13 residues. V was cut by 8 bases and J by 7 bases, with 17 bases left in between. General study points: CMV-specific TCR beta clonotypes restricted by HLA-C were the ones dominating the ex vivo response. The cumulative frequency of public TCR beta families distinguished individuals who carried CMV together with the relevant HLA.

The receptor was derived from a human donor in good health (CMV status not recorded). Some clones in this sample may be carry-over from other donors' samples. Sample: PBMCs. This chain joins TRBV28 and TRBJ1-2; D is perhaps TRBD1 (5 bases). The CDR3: CASWDQSFSGYTF. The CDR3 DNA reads TGTGCCAGCTGGGACCAAAGCTTCTCTGGCTACACCTTC.